One and the same sample provided the 13 T cell receptor beta chains below, sequenced in a study of cytomegalovirus exposure and HLA in healthy donors. 60 Vbeta and 13 Jbeta primers were used in PCR. The data were produced by immunoSEQ multiplex PCR, yet TCRdb's version contains in-frame clones alone and is incomplete. The repertoire consists of 110,000 or so clones, with approximately 67% occurring once and the leading ten covering roughly 8.3%. Source material: PBMCs. Source of these receptors: a man between 18 and 35 years old in good health and CMV-seropositive.

V gene TRBV2 combines with J gene TRBJ2-7; D perhaps matches TRBD1 (6 bases). V dropped 6 bases and J dropped 4 bases, with 7 bases sitting between them. This CDR3 region has 11 residues. Germline V gene lookup returns CDR1 SNHLY and CDR2 FYNNEI. The CDR3: CASSDRYEQYV. DNA of the CDR3: TGTGCCAGCAGCGACAGGTACGAGCAGTACGTC.

This clone was seen a handful of times. The CDR3 region has the DNA TGCGCCAGCAGCCAAGACCGGGACAGGGGAATCCGCGAGCAGTACTTC. This encodes CASSQDRDRGIREQYF. V gene TRBV4-1 combines with J gene TRBJ2-7; TRBD1 matches at 10 bases. Germline V gene data show CDR1 as MGHRA and CDR2 as YSYEKL. The V gene end was trimmed by 0 bases and the J gene end by 6 bases; junction bases not matched to a gene: 8. The CDR3 sequence is 16 residues long.

The gene calls are TRBV5-1 and TRBJ2-3; D remains unclear. From germline, CDR1 is SGHRS and CDR2 YFSETQ. The germline V and J ends were trimmed by 3 bases and 6 bases, with 8 bases remaining between them. There are 12 residues in the CDR3. This CDR3 reads CASSSYPDTQYF. In nucleotides, the CDR3 is TGCGCCAGCAGCTCCTATCCGGATACGCAGTATTTT.

This clone was counted a few times. This chain uses TRBV5-1 with TRBJ1-6; 8 bases line up with TRBD1. V lost 5 bases and J lost 6; bases outside the gene matches: 4. This CDR3 comprises 14 residues. Germline V gives CDR1 SGHRS, CDR2 YFSETQ. The CDR3 is CASSAGQVNSPLHF. CDR3 bases: TGCGCCAGCAGTGCGGGACAGGTTAATTCACCCCTCCACTTT.

This chain connects TRBV6-1 to TRBJ2-2; a possible D gene is TRBD1 (7 bases). V lost 6 bases and J 1 base, leaving 12 bases between the germline ends. CDR3 length: 15 residues. Germline loops: CDR1 MNHNS, CDR2 SASEGT. CDR3 DNA: TGTGCCAGCAGATCGCGGGACAGGAACACCGGGGAGCTGTTTTTT. The encoded protein is CASRSRDRNTGELFF.

This clone has only a few counts. This rearrangement joins TRBV19 to TRBJ2-1, with D perhaps matching TRBD1 (6 bases). The CDR3 has 14 residues. Per germline, CDR1 LNHDA and CDR2 SQIVND (reference sequence). The V gene lost 3 bases and the J gene lost 6 bases, with 12 bases spanning the gap. CDR3 in amino acids: CASSIGPGVNEQFF. The DNA of the CDR3 is TGTGCCAGTAGTATTGGGCCAGGGGTCAATGAGCAGTTCTTC.

The chain has TRBV7-9 and TRBJ2-3; 9 bases line up with TRBD1. CDR3 length: 13 residues. Unmatched junction bases numbered 3, after V lost 5 bases and J lost 6 bases. Germline assignment: CDR1 SEHNR and CDR2 FQNEAQ (reference sequence). The CDR3 DNA follows: TGTGCCAGCAGCACCGGGACAGGGGATACGCAGTATTTT. It codes for CASSTGTGDTQYF. The complete variable domain, with remaining parts taken from reference TRBV7-9 and TRBJ2-3, reads DTGVSQNPRHKITKRGQNVTFRCDPISEHNRLYWYRQTLGQGPEFLTYFQNEAQLEKSRLLSDRFSAERPKGSFSTLEIQRTEQGDSAMYLCASSTGTGDTQYFGPGTRLTVL.

The chain has TRBV2 and TRBJ1-6; 7 bases fit TRBD1. The germline CDR1 and CDR2 sequences are SNHLY and FYNNEI. With V trimmed by 5 bases and J by 7 bases, 2 bases remained unmatched. The CDR3 has 13 amino acids. The CDR3 region is CASSYRGNSPLHF. The CDR3 DNA reads as TGTGCCAGCAGTTACAGGGGCAATTCACCCCTCCACTTT. Full variable domain (rest looked up from reference TRBV2 and TRBJ1-6): EPEVTQTPSHQVTQMGQEVILRCVPISNHLYFYWYRQILGQKVEFLVSFYNNEISEKSEIFDDQFSVERPDGSNFTLKIRSTKLEDSAMYFCASSYRGNSPLHFGNGTRLTVT.

CDR3 sequence reads: CAWSSSGGGNEQFF. In DNA, the CDR3 is TGTGCCTGGAGTTCCAGCGGGGGGGGCAATGAGCAGTTCTTC. The chain joins TRBV30 to TRBJ2-1, with 10 bases that match TRBD2. V was clipped by 2 bases and J by 6 bases; unmatched bases: 4. This CDR3 comprises 14 residues. Germline CDR1 is GTSNPN and CDR2 is SVGIG (reference sequence). The entire variable domain, with the rest obtained from reference TRBV30 and TRBJ2-1, is as follows: SQTIHQWPATLVQPVGSPLSLECTVEGTSNPNLYWYRQAAGRGLQLLFYSVGIGQISSEVPQNLSASRPQDRQFILSSKKLLLSDSGFYLCAWSSSGGGNEQFFGPGTRLTVL.

The chain links TRBV15 to TRBJ2-1, with 7 positions matching TRBD1. The CDR3 totals 15 residues. Germline V CDR1 and CDR2: LNHNV, YYDKDF (reference sequence). V was clipped by 1 base and J by 6 bases; unmatched bases: 6. In nucleotides, the CDR3 is TGTGCCACCAGCAGAGTACGACAGGGACCCAATGAGCAGTTCTTC. As protein: CATSRVRQGPNEQFF.

The gene calls are TRBV28 and TRBJ2-5; D gene ambiguous. Trimming left V 5 bases short and J 3 bases short, with 7 bases between. Germline lookup yields CDR1 MDHEN and CDR2 SYDVKM. The CDR3 covers 12 residues. In DNA, the CDR3 is TGTGCCAGCAGTCGCGAAAAAGAGACCCAGTACTTC. It encodes CASSREKETQYF.

J is TRBJ1-5 and V is TRBV6-1; 9 nucleotides agree with TRBD1. CDR1 is MNHNS and CDR2 is SASEGT in the germline V gene. Germline trimming cut 1 base from V and 7 bases from J; bases unmatched to any gene: 17. This CDR3 spans 19 amino acids. CDR3 loop: CASSEGMGQGGWMGQPQHF. The CDR3 region has the DNA TGTGCCAGCAGTGAAGGGATGGGACAGGGCGGCTGGATGGGCCAGCCCCAGCATTTT.

The DNA of the CDR3 is TGTGCCATCAGTGGGGGACAGGGGGCAGGGGAGACCCAGTACTTC. Its protein product is CAISGGQGAGETQYF. The chain is built from TRBV10-3 and TRBJ2-5; 12 bases are a match to TRBD1. CDR1 and CDR2 (germline): ENHRY, SYGVKD. The CDR3 length is 15 residues. After removal of 4 bases from V and 5 bases from J, the junction contained 5 bases not matched to a gene.